This entry concerns a single TCR beta chain. Its target is not known. With 4 bases removed from V and 5 bases from J, the gap between germline ends came to 7 bases. CDR3 length: 12 residues. The germline V gene has CDR1 SNHLY and CDR2 FYNNEI. The data were obtained in a study of T cell repertoires in cytomegalovirus infection. TCRdb re-derived calls from the reads in MiXCR, one entry per CDR3 protein. Of 600,000 to 700,000 distinct CDR3 sequences listed, roughly 30% are singletons. The source of this sequence is a human donor in good health (CMV status not recorded). Some clones in this sample may be carry-over from other donors' samples. The chain recombines TRBV2 with TRBJ2-3; D uncertain. The specimen was cultured PBMCs, collected from culture after CMV antigen stimulation. This CDR3 is CASSGEKDTQYF. CDR3 DNA sequence: TGTGCCAGCAGTGGTGAGAAAGATACGCAGTATTTT.